The 24 T cell receptor beta chains presented below share a single source sample, sequenced in a study of T cells expressing NK-cell markers. TCRdb reworked the 5' RACE reads into one entry per CDR3 protein, no DNA. The listing contains a few hundred thousand distinct CDR3 sequences. What was sequenced was blood T cells: a sorted CD56 or NKG2C T cell subset, CD4+ or CD8+ T cells, or bulk PBMC T cells (not recorded which). The receptors here all came from a man aged 18-75 years in good health.

The CDR3 sequence is CATSDPGLAGPYNEQFF. The J gene is TRBJ2-1, the V gene TRBV24-1; the TCRdb D gene call, TRBD2, has no DNA to confirm it. The CDR3 is made up of 17 amino acids. Germline CDR1 reads KGHDR; CDR2 reads SFDVKD.

V gene TRBV19 combines with J gene TRBJ1-1; with no DNA, the TCRdb D assignment of TRBD1 cannot be verified. Germline V gene data show CDR1 as LNHDA and CDR2 as SQIVND (reference sequence). The CDR3 spans 14 residues. Here the CDR3 reads CASIRTGVNTEAFF.

This chain joins TRBV5-1 and TRBJ2-7; no DNA is available, so the TRBD1 call from TCRdb remains unchecked. CDR3 length equals 16 residues. Germline-derived CDR1 and CDR2 are SGHRS and YFSETQ. The CDR3 sequence: CASTIQPGGGIYEQYF. The full variable domain, completed using reference TRBV5-1 and TRBJ2-7, is KAGVTQTPRYLIKTRGQQVTLSCSPISGHRSVSWYQQTPGQGLQFLFEYFSETQRNKGNFPGRFSGRQFSNSRSEMNVSTLELGDSALYLCASTIQPGGGIYEQYFGPGTRLTVT.

The rearrangement joins TRBV12-3 or TRBV12-4 to TRBJ2-7; the D gene TCRdb calls, TRBD1, cannot be checked with no DNA. This CDR3 contains 20 residues. CDR3: CASSPSPTGMDYGARNEQYF.

The CDR3 region is CASSLNRRNNEQFF. This chain links TRBV11-3 with TRBJ2-1; TCRdb proposes TRBD1, but this gene call is untestable without DNA. The germline V gene encodes CDR1 SGHNT and CDR2 YENEEA. This CDR3 spans 14 amino acids.

Here the CDR3 reads CSARGSTDYYNEQFF. This chain connects TRBV20-1 to TRBJ2-1. Germline V gene sequence: CDR1 DFQATT, CDR2 SNEGSKA (reference sequence). The CDR3 sequence is 15 residues long.

The rearrangement uses TRBV7-2 and TRBJ2-7; TCRdb indicates TRBD2, and absent DNA this call remains unverified. Germline CDR1 and CDR2: SGHTA and FQGNSA. This CDR3 is 15 amino acids long. The CDR3 region is CASRPSSGGSYEQYF.

J is TRBJ2-6 and V is TRBV7-9; the D call from TCRdb, TRBD1, cannot be confirmed without DNA. The CDR3 has 12 residues. The germline V gene has CDR1 SEHNR and CDR2 FQNEAQ (reference sequence). The CDR3: CASSPRDTILTF.

V gene TRBV5-6 combines with J gene TRBJ2-2; TCRdb selects TRBD1, and the lack of DNA leaves this call unchecked. Germline CDR1 is SGHDT and CDR2 is YYEEEE. CDR3 size: 16 residues. The chain's CDR3 is CASSQAVQALTGELFF.

The chain joins TRBV30 to TRBJ2-7; no DNA is available, so the TRBD2 call from TCRdb remains unchecked. The germline V gene has CDR1 GTSNPN and CDR2 SVGIG (reference sequence). The CDR3 loop spans 16 amino acids. The CDR3 protein is CAWRGGLAGLSYEQYF.

The chain is built from TRBV5-1 and TRBJ2-7. This CDR3 is 14 amino acids long. CDR1 SGHRS and CDR2 YFSETQ come from the germline V gene. CDR3 sequence reads: CASSLNPITYEQYF.

This chain links TRBV29-1 with TRBJ2-2; checking the TCRdb D call of TRBD1 is not possible without DNA. The CDR3 runs to 14 residues. Germline V gene lookup returns CDR1 SQVTM and CDR2 ANQGSEA. The CDR3 loop is CSVGGAGATGELFF.

The V and J genes are TRBV4-2 and TRBJ2-3; without DNA, the TCRdb call of TRBD1 cannot be checked. The CDR3 extends over 15 amino acids. CDR1 and CDR2 (germline): LGHNA, YNFKEQ. CDR3 sequence: CASSSRADSTDTQYF.

The chain carries TRBV18 and TRBJ2-1; no DNA is available, so the TRBD1 call from TCRdb remains unchecked. There are 14 residues in the CDR3. Germline V gene sequence: CDR1 KGHSH, CDR2 LQKENI. The CDR3 sequence is CASSQRGEGGEQFF. Combining the CDR3 with reference TRBV18 and TRBJ2-1 gives the whole variable domain NAGVMQNPRHLVRRRGQEARLRCSPMKGHSHVYWYRQLPEEGLKFMVYLQKENIIDESGMPKERFSAEFPKEGPSILRIQQVVRGDSAAYFCASSQRGEGGEQFFGPGTRLTVL.

The chain couples TRBV12-3 or TRBV12-4 to TRBJ1-1; TCRdb outputs TRBD1, but without DNA this stays unchecked. CDR3 length equals 14 residues. CDR3 in amino acids: CASSYTGRHTEAFF.

The gene calls are TRBV5-1 and TRBJ1-2. Germline assignment: CDR1 SGHRS and CDR2 YFSETQ. CDR3 length: 15 residues. CDR3 protein: CASSLQGSTMGGYTF. The whole variable domain, remainder taken from reference TRBV5-1 and TRBJ1-2, is KAGVTQTPRYLIKTRGQQVTLSCSPISGHRSVSWYQQTPGQGLQFLFEYFSETQRNKGNFPGRFSGRQFSNSRSEMNVSTLELGDSALYLCASSLQGSTMGGYTFGSGTRLTVV.

The chain uses TRBV27 and TRBJ2-7; no DNA is available, so the TRBD1 call from TCRdb remains unchecked. Germline values: CDR1 MNHEY, CDR2 SMNVEV (reference sequence). The CDR3 contains 14 residues. The CDR3 here is CASSKRPWGDEQYF.

The chain joins TRBV19 to TRBJ2-2; no DNA is available, so the TRBD1 call from TCRdb remains unchecked. CDR3 length: 15 amino acids. Germline V gene sequence: CDR1 LNHDA, CDR2 SQIVND (reference sequence). The CDR3 loop reads CASRPGQGNTGELFF.

This chain connects TRBV28 to TRBJ2-1. CDR1 and CDR2 from the germline V gene are MDHEN and SYDVKM. This CDR3 is 15 amino acids long. The CDR3 is CASSLFGSYYNEQFF.

The chain combines TRBV4-2 with TRBJ1-2; TCRdb lists TRBD1, though no DNA is available to test this call. The CDR3 is made up of 14 amino acids. Germline lookup yields CDR1 LGHNA and CDR2 YNFKEQ. The CDR3 reads CASSQPDRNYGYTF.

The V call is TRBV28, the J call TRBJ1-4; with no DNA, the TCRdb D assignment of TRBD1 cannot be verified. This CDR3 contains 15 residues. Germline CDR1 MDHEN, CDR2 SYDVKM. CDR3 sequence: CASSLLTGVNEKLFF.

The chain has TRBV7-9 and TRBJ1-1. This CDR3 spans 14 amino acids. CDR1 is SEHNR, CDR2 FQNEAQ, per germline (reference sequence). The CDR3 loop is CASSLEVSGTEAFF.

The genes are TRBV18 and TRBJ2-3; no DNA is available, so the TRBD1 call from TCRdb remains unchecked. This CDR3 region has 17 residues. Germline lookup yields CDR1 KGHSH and CDR2 LQKENI. This CDR3 reads CASSPPSRGGTTDTQYF.

V gene TRBV18 combines with J gene TRBJ2-1; absent DNA, TCRdb's TRBD2 call cannot be checked. CDR1 and CDR2 from the germline V gene are KGHSH and LQKENI. CDR3 length equals 19 residues. CDR3 residues: CASSPPNKGGPSTYNEQFF.